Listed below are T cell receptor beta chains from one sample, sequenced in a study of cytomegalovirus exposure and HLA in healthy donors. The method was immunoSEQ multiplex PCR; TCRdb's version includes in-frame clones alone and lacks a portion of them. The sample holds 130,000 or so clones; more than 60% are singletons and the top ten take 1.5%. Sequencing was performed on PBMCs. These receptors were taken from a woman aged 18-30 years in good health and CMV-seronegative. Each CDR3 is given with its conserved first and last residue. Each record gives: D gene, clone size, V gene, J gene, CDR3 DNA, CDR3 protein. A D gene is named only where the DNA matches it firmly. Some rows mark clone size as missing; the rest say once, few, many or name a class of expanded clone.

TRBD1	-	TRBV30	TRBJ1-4	TGTGCCTGGAAAAGGGGGCGTGAAAAACTGTTTTTT	CAWKRGREKLFF
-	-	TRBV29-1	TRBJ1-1	TGCAGCGTCGTAAGACTAATGAACACTGAAGCTTTCTTT	CSVVRLMNTEAFF
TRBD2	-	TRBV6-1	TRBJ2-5	TGTGCCAGCCAACGGGGGGGGCTGGAGACCCAGTACTTC	CASQRGGLETQYF
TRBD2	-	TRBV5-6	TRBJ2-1	TGTGCCAGCACCCGAGCGGGAGGTTTGTACAATGAGCAGTTCTTC	CASTRAGGLYNEQFF
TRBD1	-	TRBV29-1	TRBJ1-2	TGCAGCGTTTGGCGCACAGGGGTGGGTGGCTACACCTTC	CSVWRTGVGGYTF
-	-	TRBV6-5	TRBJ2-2	TGTGCCAGCAGGACAGCGAAAACCACCGGGGAGCTGTTTTTT	CASRTAKTTGELFF
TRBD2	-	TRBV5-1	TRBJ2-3	TGCGCCAGCAGCGTATCACTAGCGGGAATCACAGATACGCAGTATTTT	CASSVSLAGITDTQYF
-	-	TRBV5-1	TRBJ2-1	TGCGCCAGCAGAGGAATTTCCACAGGGTCCTACAATGAGCAGTTCTTC	CASRGISTGSYNEQFF
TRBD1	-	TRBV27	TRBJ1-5	TGTGCCAGCAGTCCGAACCCGACAGGGGTGAGGGGCGGCAATCAGCCCCAGCATTTT	CASSPNPTGVRGGNQPQHF
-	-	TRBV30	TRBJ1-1	TGTGCGGCCGAAAGGAACACTGAAGCTTTCTTT	CAAERNTEAFF
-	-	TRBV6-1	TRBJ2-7	TGTGCCAGCGATCGGAGGACAGAGTCCTACGAGCAGTACTTC	CASDRRTESYEQYF
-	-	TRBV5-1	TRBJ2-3	TGCGCCAGCCGAGGGGGATATAGCACAGATACGCAGTATTTT	CASRGGYSTDTQYF
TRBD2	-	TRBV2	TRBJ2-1	TGTGCCAGCAGACTGACTAGCGGGGGGACGGGCAATGAGCAGTTCTTC	CASRLTSGGTGNEQFF
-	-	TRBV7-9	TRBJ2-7	TGTGCCAGCAGCTTGGATTACGAGGGGCAGTACTTC	CASSLDYEGQYF
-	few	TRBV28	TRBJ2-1	TGTGCCAGCAGCCTTCCCGAACGCAGAAACAATGAGCAGTTCTTC	CASSLPERRNNEQFF
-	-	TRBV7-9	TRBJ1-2	TGTGCCAGCAGCTTTGGACATCGTACTAACTATGGCTACACCTTC	CASSFGHRTNYGYTF
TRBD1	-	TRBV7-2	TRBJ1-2	TGTGCCAGCAGCCCGGGACAGTCCGTTAACTATGGTTACACCTTC	CASSPGQSVNYGYTF
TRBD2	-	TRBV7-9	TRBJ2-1	TGTGCCAGCGGGCATAAGCGGGAGTTTACTGAGCAGTTCTTC	CASGHKREFTEQFF
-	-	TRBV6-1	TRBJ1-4	TGTGCCAGCAGTGCCACAGGGTCAACTAATGAAAAACTGTTTTTT	CASSATGSTNEKLFF
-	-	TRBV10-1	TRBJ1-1	TGCGCCAGCAGCGGACAGTCGGACACTGAAGCTTTCTTT	CASSGQSDTEAFF
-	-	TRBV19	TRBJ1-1	TGTGCCAGTAGTATAGCGATCGGAGACACTGAAGCTTTCTTT	CASSIAIGDTEAFF
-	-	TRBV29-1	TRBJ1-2	TGCAGCGTTGATAAGGGGGGGAATGGCTACACCTTC	CSVDKGGNGYTF
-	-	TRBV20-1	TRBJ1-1	TGCAGTGCTAGATATATTCCTGAAGCTTTCTTT	CSARYIPEAFF
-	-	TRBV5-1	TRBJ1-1	TGCGCCAGCAGCCCCTCCATGGAGGCGGACGCTGAAGCTTTCTTT	CASSPSMEADAEAFF
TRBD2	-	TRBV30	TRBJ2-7	TGTGCCGGGGGGGACCACGAGCAGTACTTC	CAGGDHEQYF
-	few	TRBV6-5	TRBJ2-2	TGTGCCAGCAGTTACACGGGAACCGGGGAGCTGTTTTTT	CASSYTGTGELFF
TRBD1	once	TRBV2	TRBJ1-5	TGTGCCAGCAGGGCCGGGACAGGGGTAAGACAGCCCCAGCATTTT	CASRAGTGVRQPQHF
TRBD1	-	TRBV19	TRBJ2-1	TGTGCCAGTAGCCCGGACAGGGGGGTCGAGGGGCAGTTCTTC	CASSPDRGVEGQFF
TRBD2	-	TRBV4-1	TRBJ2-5	TGCGCCAGCAGCCAAGGTAGAGCGGGGGTAATACAAGAGACCCAGTACTTC	CASSQGRAGVIQETQYF
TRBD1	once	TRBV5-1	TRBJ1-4	TGCGCCAGCAGCTTGGGGTCCCAGGGGGCAACTAATGAAAAACTGTTTTTT	CASSLGSQGATNEKLFF
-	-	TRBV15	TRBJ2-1	TGTGCCACCTCTACTGGCTCCTACAATGAGCAGTTCTTC	CATSTGSYNEQFF
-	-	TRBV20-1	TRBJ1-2	TGCAGTGCTTACCAGGGCTATGGCTACACCTTC	CSAYQGYGYTF
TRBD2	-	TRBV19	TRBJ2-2	TGTGCCAGTGGAAGCAGGGGGACTAGCGGGAGAGCCCCCGGGGAGCTGTTTTTT	CASGSRGTSGRAPGELFF
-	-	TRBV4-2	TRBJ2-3	TGTGCCAGCGCCAGGGTGCCCCCAGATACGCAGTATTTT	CASARVPPDTQYF
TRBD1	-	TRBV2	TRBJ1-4	TGTGCCAGCAGGGTAATCCAACAGGGGGCGACTGAAAAACTGTTTTTT	CASRVIQQGATEKLFF
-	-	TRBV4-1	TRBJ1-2	TGCGCCAGCAGCCAAGTTGGAGATCCTAATTATGGCTACACCTTC	CASSQVGDPNYGYTF
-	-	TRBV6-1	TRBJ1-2	TGTGCCAGCAGTGAAGAGGGGTCGATCCGTGGCTACACCTTC	CASSEEGSIRGYTF
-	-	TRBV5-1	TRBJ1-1	TGCGCCAGCATCGACGGGGGAGGGATGAACACTGAAGCTTTCTTT	CASIDGGGMNTEAFF
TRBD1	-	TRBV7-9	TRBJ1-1	TGTGCCAGCAGCTTAGATGGGACAGCGAACACTGAAGCTTTCTTT	CASSLDGTANTEAFF
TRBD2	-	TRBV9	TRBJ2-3	TGTGCCAGCAGCGTAGAGGCGGGAGTGGGCACAGATACGCAGTATTTT	CASSVEAGVGTDTQYF
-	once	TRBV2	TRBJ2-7	TGTGCCAGCAGGCGGAACGAGCAGTACTTC	CASRRNEQYF
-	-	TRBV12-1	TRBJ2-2	TGTGCCAGCAGCTTTGGCGACCCCGGGGCCGGGGAGCTGTTTTTT	CASSFGDPGAGELFF
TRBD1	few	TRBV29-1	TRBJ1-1	TGCAGCGTTGAACGTACAGGGACAGCGAGCACTGAAGCTTTCTTT	CSVERTGTASTEAFF
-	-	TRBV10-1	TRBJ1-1	TGCGCCAGCAGTCAGCAGGTGAACACTGAAGCTTTCTTT	CASSQQVNTEAFF
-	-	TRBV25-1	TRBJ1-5	TGTGCCAGCAAGTTTAGGCTGAGCACTAACAGGGAAAGTCAGCCCCAGCATTTT	CASKFRLSTNRESQPQHF
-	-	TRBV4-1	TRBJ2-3	TGCGCCAGCAGCCAAGAGCTCCGGGGCACAGATACGCAGTATTTT	CASSQELRGTDTQYF
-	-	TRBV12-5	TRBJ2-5	TGTGCTAGTGGGGACAGTCCTTTCCTTCAAGAGACCCAGTACTTC	CASGDSPFLQETQYF
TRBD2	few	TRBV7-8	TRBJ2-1	TGTGCCAGCAGCTCTAGCGGGGGCAACAATGAGCAGTTCTTC	CASSSSGGNNEQFF
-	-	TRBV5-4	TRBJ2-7	TGTGCCAGCAGCTTGGAGCGGATGGGGCAGTACTTC	CASSLERMGQYF
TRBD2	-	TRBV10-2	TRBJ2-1	TGCGCCAGCACCCTAGCGGGGGGGAGCAGCAATGAGCAGTTCTTC	CASTLAGGSSNEQFF
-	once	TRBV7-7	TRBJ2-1	TGTGCCAGCAGTCCAAATAGCGTCAATGAGCAGTTCTTC	CASSPNSVNEQFF
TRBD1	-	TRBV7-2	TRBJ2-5	TGTGCCAGCAGCAAAGGGGGACAGCCGGAGACCCAGTACTTC	CASSKGGQPETQYF